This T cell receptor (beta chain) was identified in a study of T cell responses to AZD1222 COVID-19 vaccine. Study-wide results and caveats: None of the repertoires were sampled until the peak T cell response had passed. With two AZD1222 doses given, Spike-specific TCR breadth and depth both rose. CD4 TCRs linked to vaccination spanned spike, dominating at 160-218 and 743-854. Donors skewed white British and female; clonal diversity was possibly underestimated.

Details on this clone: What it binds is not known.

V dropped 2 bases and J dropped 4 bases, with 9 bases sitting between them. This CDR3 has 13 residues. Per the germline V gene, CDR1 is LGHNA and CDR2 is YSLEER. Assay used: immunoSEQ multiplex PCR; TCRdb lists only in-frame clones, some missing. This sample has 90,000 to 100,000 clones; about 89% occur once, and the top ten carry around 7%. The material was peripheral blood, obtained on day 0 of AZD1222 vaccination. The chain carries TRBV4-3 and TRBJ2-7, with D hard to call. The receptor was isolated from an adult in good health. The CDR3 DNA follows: TGCGCCAGCAGCCAATTCAATGGGTACGAGCAGTACTTC. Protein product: CASSQFNGYEQYF.